This T cell receptor (beta chain) was identified during a study of technical replicates of blood from a handful of donors. Looked up from germline, CDR1 is SEHNR and CDR2 is FQNEAQ (reference sequence). This CDR3 is 16 amino acids long. With 5 bases removed from V and 0 bases from J, the gap between germline ends came to 16 bases. The table came from immunoSEQ multiplex PCR; TCRdb's copy has only in-frame clones and leaves some out. This sample has 75,000 to 100,000 clones, with about 95% found just once. Sequencing input: T cells isolated from PBMCs. The chain is built from TRBV7-9 and TRBJ1-2, with D possibly TRBD1 on 5 matching bases. The sequence was collected from a human donor in good health. The CDR3 sequence is CASSSYRDLANYGYTF. The CDR3 DNA is TGTGCCAGCAGCAGTTACCGGGACTTAGCTAACTATGGCTACACCTTC.